This TCR beta chain emerged from a study of blood T cell repertoires in COVID-19. Study details: Samples representing acute and convalescent COVID-19 were sourced from the United States, Italy and Spain. T cells, B-cell-depleted T cells, or PBMCs provided the cDNA or gDNA that served as material.

The sample holds a few counts of this clone. Original analysis: Using reference gene primer amplification, nucleated cell counts were estimated. Produced via immunoSEQ multiplex PCR; TCRdb's table is partial and in-frame only. The D gene and trimming were derived from the DNA, and the V and J assignments and clone size from that table. In the table there are about 200,000 clones, less than 85% of which are singletons. V shed 3 bases and J shed 3 bases, with 12 bases lying between them. CDR1 SGHTA and CDR2 FQGNSA come from the germline V gene. The CDR3 is 16 amino acids. This clonotype originated in a woman aged 65 to 85 with acute or convalescent COVID-19. This rearrangement joins TRBV7-2 to TRBJ2-6; perhaps TRBD2 as D (5 bases). Sequenced sample: peripheral blood. CDR3 sequence reads: CASSFGVTFGANVLTF. In DNA, the CDR3 is TGTGCCAGCAGCTTCGGGGTTACTTTTGGGGCCAACGTCCTGACTTTC.